The 11 T cell receptor beta chains below come from one sample, sequenced in a study of pediatric ulcerative colitis (dated by TCRdb to the late 2010s). During colonoscopy, one to two rectal pinch biopsies were obtained for research purposes. The method behind the library was the immunoSEQ multiplex PCR assay. In TCRdb, the immuneACCESS table is reduced to in-frame sequences with V and J assigned. These tables do not hold every clone; where another copy was compared, an unresolved V gene accounts for under half, and the others remain unexplained. In this sample the table shows more than 9,000 clones, roughly four fifths of which occur a single time. Jointly, the top ten make up 3% to 4% of the sample. Sequenced sample: gut tissue. All receptors come from a girl aged 10 to 17 who was a control in a study of pediatric ulcerative colitis.

The chain uses TRBV15 and TRBJ2-3; tentative D call: TRBD2 (6 bases). CDR3 size: 16 residues. The germline V gene has CDR1 LNHNV and CDR2 YYDKDF (reference sequence). The ends were cut back, 3 bases at V and 5 bases at J, with 18 bases in the middle. CDR3 bases: TGTGCCACCAGCAGGATAGACCCACGGCGGGGAGATACGCAGTATTTT. It is translated as CATSRIDPRRGDTQYF.

The chain uses TRBV5-1 and TRBJ2-7; TRBD2 aligns across 7 bases. The CDR3 consists of 11 residues. V trimming: 8 bases; J trimming: 3 bases; junction bases outside the gene matches: 2. Germline lookup yields CDR1 SGHRS and CDR2 YFSETQ. The CDR3 is CASTSDYEQYF. CDR3 sequence (DNA): TGCGCCAGTACTAGCGACTACGAGCAGTACTTC.

The V gene is TRBV28, the J gene TRBJ2-3; no reliable D call. Germline-derived CDR1 and CDR2 are MDHEN and SYDVKM. V was cut by 4 bases and J by 5 bases, with 4 bases left in between. CDR3 length: 11 residues. In DNA form, the CDR3 reads TGTGCCAGCAGTTGGGAAGATACGCAGTATTTT. Its translation is CASSWEDTQYF.

The gene calls are TRBV25-1 and TRBJ2-7, with 7 bases fitting TRBD1. CDR3 size: 14 residues. The V and J ends lost 3 bases and 1 base, in that order; junction bases with no gene match: 3. Germline loops: CDR1 MGHDK, CDR2 SYGVNS. The CDR3 nucleotides are TGTGCCAGCAGTGACCCGGGACAGTCCTACGAGCAGTACTTC. Its translation: CASSDPGQSYEQYF.

This clone showed up just once. The genes are TRBV18 and TRBJ2-7; D is unresolved. V was pared by 2 bases and J by 11 bases, with 10 bases between. This CDR3 has 11 residues. Per germline, CDR1 KGHSH and CDR2 LQKENI. CDR3 sequence: CASSPGGAEYF. The CDR3 nucleotides are TGTGCCAGCTCACCAGGCGGCGCGGAGTACTTC.

A single count supports this clone. The chain joins TRBV23-1 to TRBJ2-2, with 7 bases fitting TRBD1. TRBV23-1 is an ORF, with its function uncertain. V lost 5 bases and J lost 0; bases outside the gene matches: 6. CDR3 length: 16 residues. CDR3 sequence (DNA): TGCGCCAGCAGTGGAAAAGGACAGGCGAACACCGGGGAGCTGTTTTTT. Its protein is CASSGKGQANTGELFF.

The chain employs TRBV19 and TRBJ1-5; tentative D call: TRBD1 (5 bases). This CDR3 spans 18 amino acids. Germline CDR1 is LNHDA and CDR2 is SQIVND (reference sequence). The germline V and J ends were trimmed by 7 bases and 0 bases, with 22 bases remaining between them. CDR3: CASNLGPGTGISNQPQHF. In nucleotides, the CDR3 is TGTGCCAGTAACCTTGGGCCCGGGACGGGCATTAGCAATCAGCCCCAGCATTTT.

V and J are TRBV6-5 and TRBJ1-1; weak D call: TRBD1 (6 bases). The germline V and J ends were trimmed by 6 bases and 6 bases, with 17 bases remaining between them. CDR1 is MNHEY, CDR2 SVGAGI, per germline. This CDR3 spans 14 amino acids. The CDR3 loop is CASRINRGGAEAFF. DNA of the CDR3: TGTGCCAGCAGAATTAACCGCGGGGGCGCTGAAGCTTTCTTT.

V gene TRBV4-1 combines with J gene TRBJ2-5; the D is unclear. Looked up from germline, CDR1 is MGHRA and CDR2 is YSYEKL. The length of the CDR3 is 16 residues. V dropped 2 bases and J dropped 2 bases, with 15 bases sitting between them. CDR3 in amino acids: CASSQLDRGYQETQYF. The CDR3 bases are TGCGCCAGCAGCCAATTGGATCGTGGATATCAAGAGACCCAGTACTTC.

In this sample, this clone turned up a few times. The chain is built from TRBV4-2 and TRBJ1-4; TRBD1 matches 7 bases. Germline lookup yields CDR1 LGHNA and CDR2 YNFKEQ. Trimming cost V 0 bases and J 7 bases; bases outside gene matches: 8. CDR3 length equals 16 residues. The CDR3 reads CASSQEEAGGSEKLFF. The CDR3 DNA follows: TGTGCCAGCAGCCAAGAGGAGGCAGGGGGTAGTGAAAAACTGTTTTTT.

The chain uses TRBV18 and TRBJ1-2; TRBD1 agrees at 8 bases. Germline values: CDR1 KGHSH, CDR2 LQKENI. The CDR3 runs to 13 residues. Trimming took 6 bases from V and 6 from J; bases not matched to a gene: 6. The CDR3 bases are TGTGCCAGCTCCACCTTGGACAGGGATGGCTACACCTTC. It specifies CASSTLDRDGYTF.